The clone carrying this T cell receptor (beta chain) occurred a few times. Its antigen is undetermined. The data were taken from a study of T-cell memory formation after mild COVID-19. Study results and limitations: A subset of responding clones appeared in pre-infection memory, suggesting cross-reactive memory joined.

The CDR3 covers 16 residues. V gave up 4 bases and J gave up 3 bases; unmatched junction bases: 8. Germline-derived CDR1 and CDR2 are SGHVS and FQNEAQ. TCRdb processed the 5' RACE reads anew with MiXCR; each CDR3 protein has one entry. The table has over 95,000 distinct CDR3 sequences, about a fifth seen once. This receptor was obtained from a young man who had mild COVID-19 (a few samples of this study predate the infection). Cell type and time point are not known. Source material: PBMCs or a T cell subset sorted from them (not recorded which). The chain employs TRBV7-8 and TRBJ2-2, with 7 bases identical to TRBD2. The CDR3 reads CASSSLRTRDTGELFF. DNA for the CDR3: TGTGCCAGCAGCTCGCTTAGGACTAGAGACACCGGGGAGCTGTTTTTT.